The T cell receptor beta chain described here comes from a study of response to subunit inactivated influenza vaccine. This clonotype has only a few counts. V lost 5 bases to trimming and J lost 8 bases, with 24 bases between them. The CDR3 spans 16 residues. CDR1 SGHTA and CDR2 FQGNSA come from the germline V gene. TCRdb processed the RT-PCR reads anew with MiXCR; each CDR3 protein has one entry. This sample has roughly 550,000 distinct CDR3 sequences, with around 21% found just once. The same sample was also studied in work on T cells expressing NK-cell markers. Per that paper: With UMIs, 5'RACE template switching was used to make TCR beta cDNA. The study drew TCR beta repertoires from sorted CD3+CD56+NKG2C+, CD3+CD56+NKG2C- and CD3+CD56-NKG2C+ T cells. Eight donors were sequenced, seven testing HCMV-seropositive and one testing seronegative. An anti-gamma-delta TCR antibody confined sorting to alpha-beta TCR T cells across several of the experiments. NKG2C+ dominant clonotypes from roughly 6 donors made up roughly 1.0-7.5% of CD8+ T cells.

Sequences were derived from CD4+ T cells sorted from PBMCs, sampled roughly 12 days after vaccination. V usage is TRBV7-2 and J usage is TRBJ1-2; tentative D call: TRBD1 (6 bases). The receptor was derived from a man aged 45-65 years who received an inactivated influenza vaccine. This chain's CDR3 is CASSQMNRPTGSGYTF. DNA of the CDR3: TGTGCCAGCAGCCAAATGAATAGACCGACAGGATCCGGCTACACCTTC.